The 31 T cell receptor beta chains below all came from one sample that was sequenced in a study of blood T cell repertoires in COVID-19. Only in-frame clones appear in the TCRdb table, and some are missing; sequencing was by immunoSEQ multiplex PCR. The table includes some 200,000 clones, approximately 87% detected once. Sequencing was performed on PBMCs or T cells enriched from blood (not recorded which). These TCRs come from a woman aged 50 to 65 in a cohort exposed to, infected with or recovered from COVID-19 (not recorded which).

The chain employs TRBV12-3 or TRBV12-4 and TRBJ2-2; a weak D match, TRBD2 (5 bases). The CDR3 runs 13 residues. V shed 3 bases and J shed 5 bases, with 7 bases lying between them. The CDR3 here is CASSLGGTGELFF. CDR3 nucleotides: TGTGCCAGCAGTTTGGGCGGGACCGGGGAGCTGTTTTTT.

The chain is built from TRBV9 and TRBJ1-3, with D unclear. V gave up 4 bases and J gave up 8 bases, with 10 bases separating them. The CDR3 consists of 12 residues. CDR1 SGDLS and CDR2 YYNGEE come from the germline V gene. CDR3 region: CASSPAGDTIYF. The CDR3 coding sequence is TGTGCCAGCAGCCCCGCCGGGGACACCATATATTTT.

The chain employs TRBV30 and TRBJ1-1, with 7 positions matching TRBD1. With 2 bases clipped from V and 11 bases from J, the junction kept 5 bases outside the gene matches. Per the germline V gene, CDR1 is GTSNPN and CDR2 is SVGIG (reference sequence). The CDR3 totals 11 residues. The chain's CDR3 is CAWSWDRMAFF. In DNA, the CDR3 is TGTGCCTGGAGTTGGGACAGAATGGCTTTCTTT.

The chain employs TRBV7-9 and TRBJ1-6; unclear D gene. Germline CDR1 is SEHNR and CDR2 is FQNEAQ (reference sequence). There are 13 residues in the CDR3. Trimming stripped 6 bases from V and 9 bases from J, with 12 bases between. CDR3 nucleotide sequence: TGTGCCAGCAGAACCCGGAGCACTTCACCCCTCCACTTT. It is translated as CASRTRSTSPLHF.

This rearrangement joins TRBV27 to TRBJ1-6; TRBD1 might be the D (6 bases). The V end lost 5 bases, the J end lost 8 bases, and 13 bases lay between the germline ends. CDR1 is MNHEY, CDR2 SMNVEV, per germline (reference sequence). The length of the CDR3 is 14 residues. The CDR3 bases are TGTGCCAGCAGTGGAACAGGGAACCATTCACCCCTCCACTTT. It encodes CASSGTGNHSPLHF.

This clone was observed once. The V call is TRBV4-2, the J call TRBJ1-2; D is uncertain. Germline-derived CDR1 and CDR2 are LGHNA and YNFKEQ. The CDR3 contains 13 residues. V lost 0 bases and J lost 8, with 10 bases in between. The CDR3 nucleotides are TGTGCCAGCAGCCAAGAGTCCCAGGCCGGCTACACCTTC. Translating it yields CASSQESQAGYTF.

The V gene is TRBV7-9, the J gene TRBJ1-2; D perhaps matches TRBD1 (5 bases). The V and J ends lost 5 bases and 7 bases respectively, with 23 bases between them. The germline V gene has CDR1 SEHNR and CDR2 FQNEAQ (reference sequence). This CDR3 spans 16 amino acids. The CDR3: CASSPITGQGRVGYTF. In DNA, the CDR3 is TGTGCCAGCAGCCCCATCACCGGGCAGGGTCGAGTTGGCTACACCTTC.

This chain links TRBV29-1 with TRBJ1-2; D remains unclear. The V and J ends lost 7 bases and 3 bases respectively, with 12 bases between them. Germline values: CDR1 SQVTM, CDR2 ANQGSEA. This CDR3 has 12 residues. The CDR3 sequence: CSAGSEYYGYTF. The DNA of the CDR3 is TGCAGCGCCGGAAGCGAATACTATGGCTACACCTTC.

The chain has TRBV7-2 and TRBJ2-5; TRBD2 matches at 12 bases. CDR3 size: 16 residues. V lost 5 bases to trimming and J lost 5 bases; unmatched junction nucleotides: 9. Germline V gives CDR1 SGHTA, CDR2 FQGNSA. The CDR3, as DNA: TGTGCCAGCAGCGCCGGACTAGCGGGGAGGATGGAGACCCAGTACTTC. Translating gives CASSAGLAGRMETQYF.

This chain connects TRBV5-5 to TRBJ1-1, with 9 bases identical to TRBD1. Unmatched junction bases numbered 10, after V lost 5 bases and J lost 8 bases. Germline lookup yields CDR1 SGHKS and CDR2 YYEKEE (reference sequence). CDR3 length: 14 residues. The CDR3 region has the DNA TGTGCCAGCAGTTTACAACAGGGGGCGAAAGAAGCTTTCTTT. As protein: CASSLQQGAKEAFF.

Only a few counts were recorded for this clone. The chain is built from TRBV30 and TRBJ1-2; D ambiguous. Germline V gene lookup returns CDR1 GTSNPN and CDR2 SVGIG (reference sequence). V lost 0 bases and J lost 5, with 10 bases in between. The CDR3 contains 13 residues. CDR3 nucleotide sequence: TGTGCCTGGAGTGTTAAGCCCCGATATGGCTACACCTTC. Translated, it gives CAWSVKPRYGYTF.

J is TRBJ1-6 and V is TRBV4-3; 8 bases agree with TRBD1. The CDR3 sequence is 14 residues long. The ends lost 0 bases at V and 10 bases at J; junction bases unmatched: 2. CDR1 and CDR2 from the germline V gene are LGHNA and YSLEER. The CDR3 is CASSQDAGGSPLHF. The CDR3 DNA reads TGCGCCAGCAGCCAAGATGCAGGGGGCTCACCCCTCCACTTT.

V usage is TRBV19 and J usage is TRBJ2-3, with a tentative D call TRBD2 (7 bases). Per the germline V gene, CDR1 is LNHDA and CDR2 is SQIVND (reference sequence). The length of the CDR3 is 13 residues. V was cut by 9 bases and J by 7 bases, with 17 bases left in between. The CDR3 sequence: CASEGGEGYTQYF. The CDR3 nucleotides are TGTGCCAGCGAAGGGGGGGAAGGATATACGCAGTATTTT.

The rearrangement uses TRBV7-2 and TRBJ1-1; no definite D call. This CDR3 region has 15 residues. Trimming took off 1 base at V and 5 bases at J, with 14 bases between the two ends. Germline V lookup: CDR1 SGHTA, CDR2 FQGNSA. CDR3 sequence reads: CASSLVFSSRTEAFF. In DNA, the CDR3 is TGTGCCAGCAGCTTAGTCTTTTCTAGTAGGACTGAAGCTTTCTTT.

This clone was observed at least ten times. The V gene is TRBV7-2, the J gene TRBJ1-3; D not resolved. Germline CDR1 SGHTA, CDR2 FQGNSA. The CDR3 extends over 13 amino acids. Trimming pared 4 bases from V and 4 bases from J, leaving 8 bases between. The CDR3 bases are TGTGCCAGCAGCTCCTCCGGGGGAAACACCATATATTTT. It translates to CASSSSGGNTIYF.

The V call is TRBV6-2 or TRBV6-3, the J call TRBJ1-2; the D is unclear. The CDR3 consists of 14 residues. Germline loops: CDR1 MNHEY, CDR2 SVGEGT. Between the trimmed V and J ends, which lost 4 bases and 0 bases, there was a span of 9 bases. CDR3 in amino acids: CASSSEQTNYGYTF. CDR3 sequence (DNA): TGTGCCAGCAGTTCTGAACAGACTAACTATGGCTACACCTTC.

This clone was seen a single time. The chain has TRBV9 and TRBJ1-1; TRBD1 is a possible D gene (6 bases). V was pared by 4 bases and J by 3 bases, with 13 bases between. CDR3 length: 14 residues. Germline V gives CDR1 SGDLS, CDR2 YYNGEE. The CDR3 loop is CASSPRPGDTEAFF. The CDR3 bases are TGTGCCAGCAGCCCCAGACCAGGGGACACTGAAGCTTTCTTT.

This chain connects TRBV7-2 to TRBJ2-4; the D is unclear. The CDR3 has 14 amino acids. The germline CDR1 and CDR2 sequences are SGHTA and FQGNSA. The V end was cut by 1 base, the J end by 2 bases, with 6 bases between. CDR3 DNA: TGTGCCAGCAGCTTAGTTCATTCCAAAAACATTCAGTACTTC. Translation gives CASSLVHSKNIQYF. The full variable domain, completed using reference TRBV7-2 and TRBJ2-4, is GAGVSQSPSNKVTEKGKDVELRCDPISGHTALYWYRQSLGQGLEFLIYFQGNSAPDKSGLPSDRFSAERTGGSVSTLTIQRTQQEDSAVYLCASSLVHSKNIQYFGAGTRLSVL.

J is TRBJ2-5 and V is TRBV7-9; 9 nucleotides line up with TRBD2. Per the germline V gene, CDR1 is SEHNR and CDR2 is FQNEAQ (reference sequence). Trimming took 5 bases from V and 3 from J; bases not matched to a gene: 13. The CDR3 length is 17 residues. CDR3: CASSPARRSGGKETQYF. The DNA for the CDR3 is TGTGCCAGCAGCCCCGCCCGAAGAAGCGGGGGGAAAGAGACCCAGTACTTC.

The chain employs TRBV18 and TRBJ1-1; 9 nucleotides agree with TRBD1. The CDR3 length is 14 residues. V lost 6 bases to trimming and J lost 7 bases; unmatched junction nucleotides: 9. In germline, CDR1 is KGHSH, CDR2 LQKENI. For the CDR3, the DNA is TGTGCCAGCTCCCTCACGGGACAGGGCATTGAAGCTTTCTTT. This sequence encodes CASSLTGQGIEAFF.

The genes are TRBV27 and TRBJ1-1, with no clear D. The CDR3 totals 13 residues. CDR1 is MNHEY and CDR2 is SMNVEV in the germline V gene (reference sequence). V lost 2 bases to trimming and J lost 1 base, with 5 bases between them. The CDR3 loop reads CASSLIENTEAFF. The DNA of the CDR3 is TGTGCCAGCAGTTTAATAGAGAACACTGAAGCTTTCTTT.

The V call is TRBV15, the J call TRBJ2-5; TRBD2 agrees at 14 bases. V gave up 1 base and J gave up 5 bases; unmatched junction bases: 6. This CDR3 contains 17 residues. In germline, CDR1 is LNHNV, CDR2 YYDKDF (reference sequence). CDR3 protein: CATSRGMGLAGVETQYF. The CDR3 DNA reads as TGTGCCACCAGCAGAGGGATGGGACTAGCGGGGGTGGAGACCCAGTACTTC.

The rearrangement links TRBV3-1 (or the pseudogene TRBV3-2) to TRBJ1-5; 9 bases agree with TRBD1. This CDR3 has 15 amino acids. Germline CDR1 is LGHDT and CDR2 is YNNKEL (reference sequence). J lost 7 bases, V lost 0 bases, and 4 bases had no gene match. The CDR3 coding sequence is TGTGCCAGCAGCCAAGAGACAGGGGGTGGACAGCCCCAGCATTTT. This translates into CASSQETGGGQPQHF.

The chain links TRBV7-2 to TRBJ2-7; possibly TRBD1 for D (5 bases). V was clipped by 5 bases and J by 4 bases, with 21 bases between them. This CDR3 has 16 amino acids. The germline gives CDR1 SGHTA, CDR2 FQGNSA. CDR3 in amino acids: CASSLTTSRVRYEQYF. CDR3 bases: TGTGCCAGCAGCCTCACAACGTCCAGGGTTAGGTACGAGCAGTACTTC.

This CDR3 reads CASSLGRGNTEAFF. CDR3 DNA: TGTGCCAGCAGCTTGGGCAGGGGGAACACTGAAGCTTTCTTT. This sequence joins TRBV5-5 and TRBJ1-1, with D possibly being TRBD1 (6 bases). Trimming took off 0 bases at V and 1 base at J, with 7 bases between the two ends. The CDR3 is 14 residues long. Germline V gene lookup returns CDR1 SGHKS and CDR2 YYEKEE (reference sequence).

The chain joins TRBV5-1 to TRBJ2-2; TRBD2 is a possible D gene (5 bases). Germline CDR1 is SGHRS and CDR2 is YFSETQ. This CDR3 has 14 residues. The germline V and J ends were trimmed by 5 bases and 5 bases, with 13 bases remaining between them. In DNA form, the CDR3 reads TGCGCCAGCAGTTTGATCGAGCGGACCGGGGAGCTGTTTTTT. Protein product: CASSLIERTGELFF. The whole variable domain, filled in from reference TRBV5-1 and TRBJ2-2, reads KAGVTQTPRYLIKTRGQQVTLSCSPISGHRSVSWYQQTPGQGLQFLFEYFSETQRNKGNFPGRFSGRQFSNSRSEMNVSTLELGDSALYLCASSLIERTGELFFGEGSRLTVL.

The chain couples TRBV7-8 to TRBJ2-5; 8 bases align to TRBD1. The CDR3 is made up of 12 amino acids. V shed 5 bases and J 5 bases; nucleotides not matched to a gene: 1. Germline-derived CDR1 and CDR2 are SGHVS and FQNEAQ. CDR3 nucleotides: TGTGCCAGCAGCCGGGACAGGGAGACCCAGTACTTC. The encoded protein is CASSRDRETQYF.

The chain links TRBV7-6 to TRBJ2-1, with D perhaps matching TRBD2 (6 bases). The V end lost 4 bases, the J end lost 5 bases, and 15 bases lay between the germline ends. Germline-derived CDR1 and CDR2 are SGHVS and FNYEAQ. The CDR3 length is 15 residues. CDR3 amino acids: CASSSRGSRHNEQFF. CDR3 coding DNA: TGTGCCAGCAGCTCCCGGGGGTCACGGCACAATGAGCAGTTCTTC.

The genes are TRBV2 and TRBJ1-5; possibly TRBD1 for D (6 bases). Germline loops: CDR1 SNHLY, CDR2 FYNNEI. The ends were cut back, 6 bases at V and 6 bases at J, with 18 bases in the middle. This CDR3 has 15 amino acids. CDR3 nucleotides: TGTGCCAGCAGCGTCTATGGGGGCGGAATTCAGCCCCAGCATTTT. It translates to CASSVYGGGIQPQHF.

The chain uses TRBV2 and TRBJ1-6; 8 bases match TRBD1. The CDR3 spans 16 residues. Germline values: CDR1 SNHLY, CDR2 FYNNEI. The V and J ends lost 2 bases and 5 bases, in that order; junction bases with no gene match: 5. CDR3 sequence reads: CASSELQGGDNSPLHF. The CDR3, as DNA: TGTGCCAGCAGTGAATTACAGGGGGGGGATAATTCACCCCTCCACTTT.

V and J are TRBV29-1 and TRBJ2-5; no clear D gene. The CDR3 covers 13 residues. V lost 4 bases to trimming and J lost 0 bases, with 9 bases between them. CDR1 and CDR2 (germline): SQVTM, ANQGSEA. CDR3 nucleotide sequence: TGCAGCGTTGTTGGTAGATACCAAGAGACCCAGTACTTC. The encoded protein is CSVVGRYQETQYF.